These T cell receptor beta chains were read from a single sample in a study of T cell responses to AZD1222 COVID-19 vaccine. Here immunoSEQ multiplex PCR was the method, and the copy in TCRdb shows in-frame clones only, minus some. Of about 150,000 clones in the sample, roughly 90% were seen once. Material: peripheral blood, obtained 28 days after the second AZD1222 dose. These receptors all stem from an adult who received the AZD1222 COVID-19 vaccine. The CDR3 runs from the conserved cysteine through the conserved F or W. The D gene is left open where the match is weak. Clone size, where shown, is once, few, many, or a class for clones that have expanded.

D: TRBD2; J: TRBJ2-5; V: TRBV12-5; size: .; CDR3: CASGLVRGGQPETQYF; DNA: TGTGCTAGTGGTTTGGTACGCGGGGGGCAACCCGAGACCCAGTACTTC
D: TRBD1; J: TRBJ1-5; V: TRBV6-5; size: .; CDR3: CASSGGGPWPQHF; DNA: TGTGCCAGCAGCGGAGGGGGCCCGTGGCCCCAGCATTTT
D: .; J: TRBJ2-5; V: TRBV11-3; size: .; CDR3: CASSLGGVGQGGGTQYF; DNA: TGTGCCAGCAGCTTGGGCGGGGTCGGCCAAGGAGGGGGGACCCAGTACTTC
D: .; J: TRBJ1-1; V: TRBV3-1/TRBV3-2; size: .; CDR3: CASSPQSMTGRAFF; DNA: TGTGCCAGCAGCCCGCAATCAATGACGGGGCGAGCTTTCTTT
D: TRBD2; J: TRBJ2-3; V: TRBV7-3; size: .; CDR3: CASSPVGRSPDTQYF; DNA: TGTGCCAGCAGCCCGGTCGGGAGGAGCCCAGATACGCAGTATTTT
D: .; J: TRBJ1-3; V: TRBV7-2; size: .; CDR3: CASSPGPGNTIYF; DNA: TGTGCCAGCAGCCCAGGTCCGGGAAACACCATATATTTT
D: .; J: TRBJ2-7; V: TRBV11-2; size: .; CDR3: CASSLQAEQYF; DNA: TGTGCCAGCAGCTTACAGGCCGAGCAGTACTTC
D: .; J: TRBJ1-1; V: TRBV28; size: once; CDR3: CASSLRQERTEAFF; DNA: TGTGCCAGCAGTTTACGACAGGAAAGGACTGAAGCTTTCTTT
D: TRBD2; J: TRBJ2-7; V: TRBV3-1/TRBV3-2; size: .; CDR3: CASSQGGRLAGPRWYEQYF; DNA: TGTGCCAGCAGCCAAGGCGGTCGGCTAGCGGGGCCCCGGTGGTACGAGCAGTACTTC
D: .; J: TRBJ1-1; V: TRBV10-3; size: .; CDR3: CAISAALNTEAFF; DNA: TGTGCCATCAGTGCCGCTTTGAACACTGAAGCTTTCTTT
D: TRBD2; J: TRBJ2-5; V: TRBV5-4; size: .; CDR3: CASSFTGLADQETQYF; DNA: TGTGCCAGCAGCTTTACGGGACTAGCCGACCAAGAGACCCAGTACTTC
D: .; J: TRBJ2-1; V: TRBV19; size: .; CDR3: CASSVLAELYNEQFF; DNA: TGTGCCAGTAGTGTCTTGGCGGAACTATACAATGAGCAGTTCTTC
D: TRBD1; J: TRBJ2-7; V: TRBV5-6; size: .; CDR3: CASSQPGQGFDSYEQYF; DNA: TGTGCCAGCAGCCAACCGGGACAGGGTTTTGACTCCTACGAGCAGTACTTC
D: .; J: TRBJ1-4; V: TRBV6-5; size: .; CDR3: CASRVQLNEKLFF; DNA: TGTGCCAGCAGGGTACAGCTGAATGAAAAACTGTTTTTT
D: .; J: TRBJ2-2; V: TRBV19; size: .; CDR3: CASTLDSANTGELFF; DNA: TGTGCCAGTACCCTGGACAGCGCGAACACCGGGGAGCTGTTTTTT
D: .; J: TRBJ1-5; V: TRBV6-5; size: .; CDR3: CASSPGTNSNQPQHF; DNA: TGTGCCAGCAGCCCCGGAACAAATAGCAATCAGCCCCAGCATTTT
D: .; J: TRBJ1-1; V: TRBV19; size: .; CDR3: CATQSSSGLNTEAFF; DNA: TGTGCCACTCAATCCAGTTCAGGGCTGAACACTGAAGCTTTCTTT
D: .; J: TRBJ2-7; V: TRBV7-2; size: .; CDR3: CASSFVPYEQYF; DNA: TGTGCCAGCAGCTTTGTCCCCTACGAGCAGTACTTC
D: .; J: TRBJ1-1; V: TRBV5-1; size: .; CDR3: CASSLVPGETEAFF; DNA: TGCGCCAGCAGCTTGGTTCCAGGGGAGACTGAAGCTTTCTTT
D: .; J: TRBJ1-2; V: TRBV14; size: .; CDR3: CASSHGNYGYTF; DNA: TGTGCCAGCAGCCATGGTAACTATGGCTACACCTTC